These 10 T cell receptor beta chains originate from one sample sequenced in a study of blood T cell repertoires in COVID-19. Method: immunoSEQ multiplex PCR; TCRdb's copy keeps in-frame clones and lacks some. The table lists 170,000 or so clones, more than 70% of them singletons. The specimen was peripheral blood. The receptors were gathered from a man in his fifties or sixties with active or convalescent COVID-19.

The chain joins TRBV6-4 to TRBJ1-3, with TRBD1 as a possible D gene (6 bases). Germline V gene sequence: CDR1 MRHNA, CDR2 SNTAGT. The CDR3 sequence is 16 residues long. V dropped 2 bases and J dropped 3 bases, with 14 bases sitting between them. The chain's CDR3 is CASSDPGEDGGNTIYF. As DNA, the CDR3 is TGTGCCAGCAGTGACCCAGGGGAAGACGGTGGAAACACCATATATTTT.

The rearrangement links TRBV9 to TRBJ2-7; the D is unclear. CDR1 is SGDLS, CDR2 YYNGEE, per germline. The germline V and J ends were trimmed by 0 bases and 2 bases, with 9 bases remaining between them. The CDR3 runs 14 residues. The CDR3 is CASSVGQATYEQYF. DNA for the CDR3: TGTGCCAGCAGCGTAGGCCAGGCGACCTACGAGCAGTACTTC.

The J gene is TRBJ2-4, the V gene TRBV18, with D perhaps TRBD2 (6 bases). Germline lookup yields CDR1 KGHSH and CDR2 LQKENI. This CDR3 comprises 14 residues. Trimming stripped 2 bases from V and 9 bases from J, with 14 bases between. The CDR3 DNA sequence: TGTGCCAGCTCACCAGCAGGAGGGGCGGGCATTCAGTACTTC. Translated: CASSPAGGAGIQYF.

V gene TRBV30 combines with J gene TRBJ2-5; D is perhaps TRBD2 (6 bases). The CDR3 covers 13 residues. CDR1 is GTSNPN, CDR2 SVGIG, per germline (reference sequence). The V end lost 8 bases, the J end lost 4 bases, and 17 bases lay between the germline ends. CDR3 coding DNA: TGTGCCGGAGGGCACCTGCTCGCAGAGACCCAGTACTTC. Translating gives CAGGHLLAETQYF.

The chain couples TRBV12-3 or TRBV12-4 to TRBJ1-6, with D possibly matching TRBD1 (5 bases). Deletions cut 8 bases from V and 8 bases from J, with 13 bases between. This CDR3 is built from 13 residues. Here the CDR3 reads CASRGPRDSPLHF. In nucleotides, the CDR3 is TGTGCCAGCCGTGGGCCCAGGGATTCACCCCTCCACTTT.

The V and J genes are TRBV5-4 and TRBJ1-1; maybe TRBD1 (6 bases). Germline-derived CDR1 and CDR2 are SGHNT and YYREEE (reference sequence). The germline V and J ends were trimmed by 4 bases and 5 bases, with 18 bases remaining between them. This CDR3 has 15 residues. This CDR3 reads CASSPPGGGGTEAFF. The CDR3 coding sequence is TGTGCCAGCAGCCCGCCGGGGGGCGGGGGGACTGAAGCTTTCTTT.

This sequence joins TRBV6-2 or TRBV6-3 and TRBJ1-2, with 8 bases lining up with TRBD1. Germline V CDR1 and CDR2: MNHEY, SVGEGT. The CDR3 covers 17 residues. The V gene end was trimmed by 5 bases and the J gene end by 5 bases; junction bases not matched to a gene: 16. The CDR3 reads CASSHGQGLSPTYGYTF. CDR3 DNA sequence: TGTGCCAGCAGTCACGGACAGGGCCTGTCTCCCACATATGGCTACACCTTC.

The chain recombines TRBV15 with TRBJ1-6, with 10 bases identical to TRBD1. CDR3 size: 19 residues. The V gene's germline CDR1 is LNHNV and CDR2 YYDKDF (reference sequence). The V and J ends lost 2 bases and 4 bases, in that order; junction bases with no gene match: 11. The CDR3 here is CATSRNRDRGGAYNSPLHF. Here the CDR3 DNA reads TGTGCCACCAGCAGAAACCGGGACAGGGGAGGAGCTTATAATTCACCCCTCCACTTT.

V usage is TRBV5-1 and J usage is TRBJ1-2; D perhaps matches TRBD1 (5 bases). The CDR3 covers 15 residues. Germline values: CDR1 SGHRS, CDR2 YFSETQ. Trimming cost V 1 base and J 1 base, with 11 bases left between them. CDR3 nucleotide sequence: TGCGCCAGCAGCTTGAATAGGGGTGGTAACTATGGCTACACCTTC. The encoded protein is CASSLNRGGNYGYTF.

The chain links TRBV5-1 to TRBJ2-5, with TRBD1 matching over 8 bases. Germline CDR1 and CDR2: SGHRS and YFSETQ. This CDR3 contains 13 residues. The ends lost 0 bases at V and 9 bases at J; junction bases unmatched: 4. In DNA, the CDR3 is TGCGCCAGCAGCTTGGGACAGGGGAAGGCCCAGTACTTC. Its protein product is CASSLGQGKAQYF.